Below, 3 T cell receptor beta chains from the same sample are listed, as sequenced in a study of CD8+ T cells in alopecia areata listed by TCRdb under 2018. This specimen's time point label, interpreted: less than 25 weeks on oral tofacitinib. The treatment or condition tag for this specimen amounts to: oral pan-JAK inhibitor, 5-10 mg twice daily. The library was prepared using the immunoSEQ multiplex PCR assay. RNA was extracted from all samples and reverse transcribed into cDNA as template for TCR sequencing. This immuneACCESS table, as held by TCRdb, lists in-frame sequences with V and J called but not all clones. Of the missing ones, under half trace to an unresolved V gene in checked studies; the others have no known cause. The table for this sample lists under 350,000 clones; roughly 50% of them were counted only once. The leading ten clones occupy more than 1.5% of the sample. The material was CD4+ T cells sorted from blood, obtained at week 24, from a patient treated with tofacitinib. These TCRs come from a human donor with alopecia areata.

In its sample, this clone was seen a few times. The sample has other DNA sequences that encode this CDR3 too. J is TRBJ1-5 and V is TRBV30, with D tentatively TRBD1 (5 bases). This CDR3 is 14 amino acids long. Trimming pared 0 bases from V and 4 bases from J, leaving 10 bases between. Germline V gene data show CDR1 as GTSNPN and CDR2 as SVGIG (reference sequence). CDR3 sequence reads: CAWSVPSGNQPQHF. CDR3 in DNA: TGTGCCTGGAGTGTACCCTCAGGGAATCAGCCCCAGCATTTT.

The CDR3 region is CASSYSGTAYEQYF. The CDR3 DNA is TGTGCCAGCAGTTACTCTGGGACCGCCTACGAGCAGTACTTC. The chain joins TRBV6-5 to TRBJ2-7; D tentatively reads TRBD1 or TRBD2 (5 bases each). Germline V gene data show CDR1 as MNHEY and CDR2 as SVGAGI. CDR3 length equals 14 residues. Trimming stripped 0 bases from V and 2 bases from J, with 8 bases between.

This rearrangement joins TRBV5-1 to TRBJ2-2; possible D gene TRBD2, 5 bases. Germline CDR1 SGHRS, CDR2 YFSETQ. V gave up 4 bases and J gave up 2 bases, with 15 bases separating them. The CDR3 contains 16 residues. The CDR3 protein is CASSPTPGSNTGELFF. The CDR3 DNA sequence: TGCGCCAGCAGCCCCACGCCGGGATCCAACACCGGGGAGCTGTTTTTT.